The rows below give T cell receptor beta chains drawn from one sample of a study of Ad26.COV2.S vaccination and SARS-CoV-2 variants. Assay: immunoSEQ multiplex PCR; the TCRdb copy retains only in-frame clones and omits some. The profile covers just under 250,000 clones, with 70% to 90% appearing a single time and around 11% taken by the ten largest. Sequenced here: peripheral blood, sampled in a trial of Ad26.COV2.S vaccine versus placebo. These receptors originate from a person aged 18-60 years who received the Ad26.COV2.S COVID-19 vaccine or a placebo. Both conserved end residues are part of each CDR3. Each record gives: clone size, J gene, V gene, D gene, CDR3 protein, CDR3 DNA. A D gene is named only where the DNA matches it firmly. Clone size is shown for a subset of rows, as once, few, many or a class of expanded clone.

once | TRBJ2-1 | TRBV11-2 | - | CASSSEEGGASYNEQFF | TGTGCCAGCAGCTCTGAGGAAGGGGGGGCCTCCTACAATGAGCAGTTCTTC
few | TRBJ1-3 | TRBV27 | TRBD1 | CASRSQGAYGNTIYF | TGTGCCAGCAGATCCCAGGGGGCTTATGGAAACACCATATATTTT
- | TRBJ2-7 | TRBV7-2 | - | CASSLDLGRSYEQYF | TGTGCCAGCAGCTTAGACCTAGGTAGGTCCTACGAGCAGTACTTC
- | TRBJ1-4 | TRBV27 | - | CASSLHATTNEKLFF | TGTGCCAGCAGTTTACACGCTACAACTAATGAAAAACTGTTTTTT
- | TRBJ2-3 | TRBV7-9 | - | CASSLVDSTDTQYF | TGTGCCAGCAGCTTAGTAGACAGCACAGATACGCAGTATTTT
few | TRBJ1-2 | TRBV29-1 | TRBD1 | CSVEKGGTAARYGYTF | TGCAGCGTTGAGAAAGGGGGCACAGCCGCCCGGTATGGCTACACCTTC
- | TRBJ1-1 | TRBV5-1 | TRBD1 | CASRGQGAIRAFF | TGCGCCAGCAGAGGACAGGGGGCGATCAGAGCTTTCTTT
- | TRBJ1-2 | TRBV29-1 | - | CSVGGGENYGYTF | TGCAGCGTTGGTGGGGGAGAGAACTATGGCTACACCTTC
- | TRBJ1-5 | TRBV19 | - | CASSIARGNQPQHF | TGTGCCAGTAGTATCGCCAGGGGAAATCAGCCCCAGCATTTT
- | TRBJ2-7 | TRBV12-3/TRBV12-4 | TRBD2 | CASRGGISYEQYF | TGTGCCAGCAGGGGGGGGATCTCCTACGAGCAGTACTTC
- | TRBJ1-4 | TRBV10-1 | - | CASSESRGVDEKLFF | TGCGCCAGCAGTGAGTCGAGAGGGGTCGATGAAAAACTGTTTTTT
- | TRBJ2-5 | TRBV10-3 | - | CAISGVGETQYF | TGTGCCATCAGCGGGGTAGGGGAGACCCAGTACTTC
- | TRBJ2-1 | TRBV6-4 | - | CASRHLNEQFF | TGTGCCAGCAGACACCTCAATGAGCAGTTCTTC
- | TRBJ1-2 | TRBV28 | - | CASSLWGDGGYTF | TGTGCCAGCAGTTTATGGGGGGACGGTGGCTACACCTTC
- | TRBJ1-3 | TRBV9 | - | CASSSVNTIYF | TGTGCCAGCAGTTCTGTAAACACCATATATTTT
- | TRBJ1-3 | TRBV30 | TRBD1 | CAWRRPGQAGNTIYF | TGTGCCTGGAGGAGGCCCGGACAGGCTGGAAACACCATATATTTT
- | TRBJ2-3 | TRBV27 | TRBD2 | CASSLGASGSRGPTDTQYF | TGTGCCAGCAGTTTAGGAGCTAGCGGGTCAAGAGGGCCCACAGATACGCAGTATTTT
- | TRBJ2-2 | TRBV18 | - | CASSLRADTGELFF | TGTGCCAGCTCACTTCGTGCGGACACCGGGGAGCTGTTTTTT
- | TRBJ2-1 | TRBV6-5 | - | CASSFRLGSSYNEQFF | TGTGCCAGCAGTTTCCGACTGGGAAGCTCCTACAATGAGCAGTTCTTC
- | TRBJ2-5 | TRBV28 | - | CASSFVQGNSETQYF | TGTGCCAGCAGTTTTGTGCAGGGGAATTCAGAGACCCAGTACTTC
- | TRBJ2-7 | TRBV28 | - | CASSSSSPPSYEQYF | TGTGCCAGCAGTTCTAGCAGCCCCCCCTCCTACGAGCAGTACTTC
- | TRBJ2-7 | TRBV29-1 | - | CSVVTGYEQYF | TGCAGCGTTGTGACGGGCTACGAGCAGTACTTC
- | TRBJ1-3 | TRBV19 | TRBD1 | CASIADRAGNTIYF | TGTGCCAGTATCGCCGACAGGGCTGGAAACACCATATATTTT
- | TRBJ1-4 | TRBV14 | - | CASSPRGAFEKLFF | TGTGCCAGCAGCCCCCGGGGAGCCTTTGAAAAACTGTTTTTT
- | TRBJ2-7 | TRBV28 | TRBD2 | CASSDPPGGDDEQYF | TGTGCCAGCAGCGACCCCCCGGGGGGGGATGACGAGCAGTACTTC
- | TRBJ2-1 | TRBV5-1 | - | CASSSSPAGVTYNEQFF | TGCGCCAGCAGCTCCTCCCCGGCAGGGGTAACCTACAATGAGCAGTTCTTC
- | TRBJ1-6 | TRBV14 | - | CASSQKLINSPLHF | TGTGCCAGCAGCCAAAAACTGATTAATTCACCCCTCCACTTT
- | TRBJ2-7 | TRBV28 | - | CASSSGGIAYEQYF | TGTGCCAGCAGTTCCGGGGGTATTGCCTACGAGCAGTACTTC
- | TRBJ1-1 | TRBV18 | - | CASSPAATNTEAFF | TGTGCCAGCTCACCTGCCGCCACGAACACTGAAGCTTTCTTT
- | TRBJ1-5 | TRBV3-1/TRBV3-2 | - | CASSQGQGPGQPQHF | TGTGCCAGCAGCCAAGGTCAGGGTCCGGGTCAGCCCCAGCATTTT
- | TRBJ2-2 | TRBV7-2 | - | CASTRSSGRTNTGELFF | TGTGCCAGCACCCGTTCCTCCGGGCGGACGAACACCGGGGAGCTGTTTTTT
- | TRBJ1-3 | TRBV9 | - | CASSGGGGNTIYF | TGTGCCAGCAGCGGGGGAGGTGGAAACACCATATATTTT
- | TRBJ2-1 | TRBV27 | TRBD2 | CASSLLTSGGEVYNEQFF | TGTGCCAGCAGTTTACTGACTAGCGGGGGGGAGGTCTACAATGAGCAGTTCTTC
once | TRBJ2-7 | TRBV28 | - | CASTSGVYEQYF | TGTGCCAGCACCTCAGGCGTCTACGAGCAGTACTTC
- | TRBJ2-5 | TRBV7-6 | - | CASSPGLAKETQYF | TGTGCCAGCAGCCCCGGGCTAGCAAAAGAGACCCAGTACTTC
- | TRBJ1-4 | TRBV18 | TRBD1 | CASSPPKGGSTNEKLFF | TGTGCCAGCTCACCACCGAAAGGGGGCTCAACTAATGAAAAACTGTTTTTT
- | TRBJ1-3 | TRBV30 | TRBD1 | CAWRIRDRGRTGNTIYF | TGTGCCTGGAGGATCCGGGACAGGGGCAGAACTGGAAACACCATATATTTT
- | TRBJ1-2 | TRBV5-1 | - | CASSLALGGNYGYTF | TGCGCCAGCAGCTTGGCCCTCGGGGGGAACTATGGCTACACCTTC
once | TRBJ1-1 | TRBV29-1 | TRBD1 | CSVDVRRTGPNTEAFF | TGCAGCGTCGACGTTAGACGGACAGGGCCGAACACTGAAGCTTTCTTT
- | TRBJ1-1 | TRBV7-9 | - | CASSLGGGTMDTEAFF | TGTGCCAGCAGCTTAGGCGGGGGCACTATGGACACTGAAGCTTTCTTT